This entry lists 14 T cell receptor beta chains sequenced from one sample in a study of PD-L1 blockade in urothelial cancer. Assay used: immunoSEQ multiplex PCR; TCRdb lists only in-frame clones, some missing. The table includes 35,000 to 45,000 clones, 81% detected once. The sample was PBMCs, taken around atezolizumab (anti-PD-L1) treatment. The receptors were sampled from a man between 65 and 85 years old with urothelial cancer.

The V and J genes are TRBV2 and TRBJ2-4; possible D gene TRBD1, 5 bases. In germline, CDR1 is SNHLY, CDR2 FYNNEI. CDR3 length equals 13 residues. V shed 4 bases and J shed 1 base, with 5 bases lying between them. The CDR3 spells CASSGQAKNIQYF. The CDR3 nucleotides are TGTGCCAGCAGTGGACAGGCCAAAAACATTCAGTACTTC.

The V call is TRBV10-1, the J call TRBJ1-6, with D possibly being TRBD1 (6 bases). Germline CDR1 reads WNHNN; CDR2 reads SYGVQD (reference sequence). This CDR3 comprises 13 residues. The V end lost 2 bases, the J end lost 8 bases, and 7 bases lay between the germline ends. The CDR3 nucleotides are TGCGCCAGCAGTGAGAACAGGGATTCACCCCTCCACTTT. Translation gives CASSENRDSPLHF.

This chain links TRBV4-3 with TRBJ2-7, with 7 bases lining up with TRBD1. The junction had 7 bases not matched to a gene; V was cut back by 3 bases and J by 2 bases. Germline loops: CDR1 LGHNA, CDR2 YSLEER. This CDR3 is 15 amino acids long. The CDR3 coding sequence is TGCGCCAGCAGCCAGTATCCGGGACAGCCCTACGAGCAGTACTTC. This codes for CASSQYPGQPYEQYF.

Comment on this clone: A much larger clone lies a single base off, so this may be a read error. In the same sample, other DNA sequences code for this CDR3. V gene TRBV28 combines with J gene TRBJ2-7, with D possibly being TRBD1 (6 bases). CDR1 MDHEN and CDR2 SYDVKM come from the germline V gene. This CDR3 comprises 13 residues. The CDR3 protein is CASSFDRTDEQYF. CDR3 nucleotide sequence: TGTGCTAGCAGTTTCGACAGGACGGACGAGCAGTACTTC.

This clone appeared once. The genes are TRBV11-2 and TRBJ1-5, with D uncertain. Looked up from germline, CDR1 is SGHAT and CDR2 is FQNNGV. The CDR3 sequence is 15 residues long. V was shortened by 1 base and J by 5 bases, with 12 bases between the two germline ends. The CDR3 here is CASSLGWGADQPQHF. The CDR3 bases are TGTGCCAGCAGCTTAGGTTGGGGAGCAGATCAGCCCCAGCATTTT.

The V call is TRBV7-2, the J call TRBJ2-1; perhaps TRBD1 as D (5 bases). There are 13 residues in the CDR3. The germline gives CDR1 SGHTA, CDR2 FQGNSA. Trimming cost V 4 bases and J 3 bases, with 7 bases left between them. The CDR3: CASSSQGYNEQFF. The CDR3 region has the DNA TGTGCCAGCAGCTCCCAGGGCTACAATGAGCAGTTCTTC.

The rearrangement uses TRBV13 and TRBJ2-7, with 8 positions matching TRBD1. V shed 5 bases, J shed 2 bases, and the junction held 8 bases outside the gene matches. From germline, CDR1 is PRHDT and CDR2 FYEKMQ (reference sequence). The CDR3 covers 15 residues. CDR3 in amino acids: CASSHRTGPAYEQYF. CDR3 coding DNA: TGTGCCAGCAGCCATCGGACAGGGCCAGCCTACGAGCAGTACTTC.

This chain uses TRBV7-9 with TRBJ1-1, with a possible D match to TRBD1 (6 bases). Germline V gene lookup returns CDR1 SEHNR and CDR2 FQNEAQ (reference sequence). Trimming stripped 5 bases from V and 7 bases from J, with 11 bases between. The CDR3 sequence is 12 residues long. CDR3 in amino acids: CASSRDTSEAFF. The CDR3 region has the DNA TGTGCCAGCAGCCGGGACACCAGTGAAGCTTTCTTT.

The chain combines TRBV18 with TRBJ2-1; TRBD2 aligns across 7 bases. This CDR3 has 15 residues. J gave up 2 bases and V 7 bases, and 8 bases lay outside the gene matches. Germline V gene sequence: CDR1 KGHSH, CDR2 LQKENI. This CDR3 is CASLPASGTYNEQFF. The CDR3 bases are TGTGCCAGCTTACCGGCTAGCGGTACCTACAATGAGCAGTTCTTC.

The V and J genes are TRBV10-3 and TRBJ2-3; D is perhaps TRBD2 (5 bases). From germline, CDR1 is ENHRY and CDR2 SYGVKD. The CDR3 runs 15 residues. Trimming pared 0 bases from V and 6 bases from J, leaving 13 bases between. The CDR3 loop reads CAISESKERADTQYF. The CDR3, as DNA: TGTGCCATCAGTGAGTCGAAGGAGAGGGCTGATACGCAGTATTTT.

This chain connects TRBV5-1 to TRBJ2-7, with 7 bases that match TRBD2. Germline V gene lookup returns CDR1 SGHRS and CDR2 YFSETQ. CDR3 length: 12 amino acids. Germline trimming cut 4 bases from V and 5 bases from J; bases unmatched to any gene: 3. In DNA form, the CDR3 reads TGCGCCAGCAGCCTTGGGGGGGACGAGCAGTACTTC. It encodes CASSLGGDEQYF. The whole variable domain, filled in from reference TRBV5-1 and TRBJ2-7, reads KAGVTQTPRYLIKTRGQQVTLSCSPISGHRSVSWYQQTPGQGLQFLFEYFSETQRNKGNFPGRFSGRQFSNSRSEMNVSTLELGDSALYLCASSLGGDEQYFGPGTRLTVT.

The rearrangement uses TRBV28 and TRBJ2-1, with D tentatively TRBD2 (6 bases). V shed 7 bases and J shed 5 bases, with 15 bases lying between them. The germline gives CDR1 MDHEN, CDR2 SYDVKM. The CDR3 spans 14 residues. CDR3 DNA sequence: TGTGCCAGCACCCGCTCTGGGACTGACAATGAGCAGTTCTTC. It codes for CASTRSGTDNEQFF.

The rearrangement links TRBV6-1 to TRBJ2-2; D might be TRBD1 (6 bases). CDR1 MNHNS and CDR2 SASEGT come from the germline V gene. The germline V and J ends were trimmed by 4 bases and 6 bases, with 15 bases remaining between them. The CDR3 runs to 15 residues. This CDR3 is CASSVTGAGAGELFF. The CDR3 coding sequence is TGTGCCAGCAGTGTTACCGGGGCAGGGGCCGGGGAGCTGTTTTTT.

This chain uses TRBV18 with TRBJ2-3, with D maybe TRBD2 (6 bases). The ends were cut back, 3 bases at V and 1 base at J, with 8 bases in the middle. Germline V CDR1 and CDR2: KGHSH, LQKENI. This CDR3 is built from 14 residues. The CDR3 DNA sequence: TGTGCCAGCTCACCCAAGCGGGGCACAGATACGCAGTATTTT. It codes for CASSPKRGTDTQYF.